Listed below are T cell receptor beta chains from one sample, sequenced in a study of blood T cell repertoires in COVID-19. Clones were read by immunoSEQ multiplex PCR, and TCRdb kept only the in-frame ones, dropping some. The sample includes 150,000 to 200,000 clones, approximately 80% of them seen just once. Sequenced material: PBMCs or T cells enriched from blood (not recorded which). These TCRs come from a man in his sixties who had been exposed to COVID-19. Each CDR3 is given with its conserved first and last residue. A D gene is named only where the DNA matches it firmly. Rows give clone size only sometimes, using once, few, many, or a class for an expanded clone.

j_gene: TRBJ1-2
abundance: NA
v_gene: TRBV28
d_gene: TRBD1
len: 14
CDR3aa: CASSFGGQAYGYTF

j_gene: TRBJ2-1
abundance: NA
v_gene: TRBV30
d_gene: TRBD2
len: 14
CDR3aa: CAYTGTRGDNEQFF

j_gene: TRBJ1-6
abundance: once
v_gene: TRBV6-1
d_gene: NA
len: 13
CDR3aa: CASSDRGNSPLHF

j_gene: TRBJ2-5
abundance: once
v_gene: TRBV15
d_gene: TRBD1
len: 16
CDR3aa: CATSQGDRGNQETQYF

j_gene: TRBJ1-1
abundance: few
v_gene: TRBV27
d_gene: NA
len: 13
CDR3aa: CASSLGGGTEAFF

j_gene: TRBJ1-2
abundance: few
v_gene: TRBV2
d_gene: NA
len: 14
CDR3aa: CASREGFGRDGYTF

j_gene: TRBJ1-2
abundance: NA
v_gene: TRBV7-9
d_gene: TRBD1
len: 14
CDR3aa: CASSPGQANYGYTF

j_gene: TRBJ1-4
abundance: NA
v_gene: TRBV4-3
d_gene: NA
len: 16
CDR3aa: CASSQSTGRGNEKLFF

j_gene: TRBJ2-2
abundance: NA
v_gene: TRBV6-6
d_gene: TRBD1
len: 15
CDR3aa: CASSYGDRVAGELFF

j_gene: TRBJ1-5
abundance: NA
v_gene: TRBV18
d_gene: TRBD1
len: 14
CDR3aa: CASSQDRGGQPQHF

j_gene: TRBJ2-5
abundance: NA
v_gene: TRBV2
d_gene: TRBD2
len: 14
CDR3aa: CASSNRWGGETQYF

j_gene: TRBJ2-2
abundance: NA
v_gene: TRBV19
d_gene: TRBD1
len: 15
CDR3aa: CASSKGQGDTGELFF

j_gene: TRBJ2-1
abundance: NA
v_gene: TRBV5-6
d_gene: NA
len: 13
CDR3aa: CASSMAASRSQFF

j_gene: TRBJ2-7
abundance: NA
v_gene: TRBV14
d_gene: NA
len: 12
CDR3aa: CASSQDPGEQYF

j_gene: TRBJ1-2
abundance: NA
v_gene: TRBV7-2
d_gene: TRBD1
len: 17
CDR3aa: CATSQLGGTGGNYGYTF

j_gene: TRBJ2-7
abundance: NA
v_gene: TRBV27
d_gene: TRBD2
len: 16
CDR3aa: CASSTLGGGISYEQYF

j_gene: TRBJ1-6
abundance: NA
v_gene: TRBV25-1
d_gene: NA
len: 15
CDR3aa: CASSESGSRNSPLHF

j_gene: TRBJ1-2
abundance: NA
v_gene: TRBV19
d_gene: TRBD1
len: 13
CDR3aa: CASIPGGEYGYTF

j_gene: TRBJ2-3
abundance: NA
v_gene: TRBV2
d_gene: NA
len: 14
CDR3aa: CASRRQSSTDTQYF

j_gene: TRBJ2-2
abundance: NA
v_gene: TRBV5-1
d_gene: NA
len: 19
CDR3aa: CASSLPRRTGGTNTGELFF

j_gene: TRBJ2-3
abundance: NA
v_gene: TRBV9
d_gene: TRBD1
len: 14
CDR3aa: CASSGDRAKDTQYF

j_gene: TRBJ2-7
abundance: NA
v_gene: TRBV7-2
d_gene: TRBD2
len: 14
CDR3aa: CASSPSGSSYEQYF

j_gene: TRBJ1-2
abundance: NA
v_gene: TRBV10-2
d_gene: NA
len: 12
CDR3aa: CASSPGDYGYTF

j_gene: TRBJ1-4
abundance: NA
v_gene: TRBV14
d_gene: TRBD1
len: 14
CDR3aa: CASSHRDSNEKLFF

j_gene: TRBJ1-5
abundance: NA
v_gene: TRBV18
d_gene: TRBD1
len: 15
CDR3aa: CASSVGQGANQPQHF

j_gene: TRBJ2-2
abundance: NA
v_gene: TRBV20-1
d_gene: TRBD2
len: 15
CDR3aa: CSASKAGGNTGELFF